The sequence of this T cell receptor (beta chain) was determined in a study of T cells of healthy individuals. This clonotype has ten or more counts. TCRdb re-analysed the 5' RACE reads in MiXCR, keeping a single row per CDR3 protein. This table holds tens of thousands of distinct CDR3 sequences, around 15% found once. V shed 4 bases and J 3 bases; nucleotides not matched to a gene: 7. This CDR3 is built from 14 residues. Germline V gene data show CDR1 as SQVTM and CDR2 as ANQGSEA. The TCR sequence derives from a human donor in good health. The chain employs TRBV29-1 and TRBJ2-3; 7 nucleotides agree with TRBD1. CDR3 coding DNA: TGCAGCGTTGCCTTGTCAGGGGGAACAGATACGCAGTATTTT. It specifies CSVALSGGTDTQYF.